This TCR beta chain was retrieved from a study of blood T cell repertoires in COVID-19. Generated by immunoSEQ multiplex PCR, the TCRdb table keeps only in-frame clones and is missing some. The repertoire includes more than 200,000 clones, 80% of them detected once, and around 7% sits in the top ten. Germline V gene lookup returns CDR1 MRHNA and CDR2 SNTAGT. This CDR3 is built from 16 residues. V lost 0 bases and J lost 7; bases outside the gene matches: 7. The chain has TRBV6-4 and TRBJ2-2, with 8 bases lining up with TRBD2. The sequenced sample was PBMCs or T cells enriched from blood (not recorded which). This sequence was found in a woman in her thirties or forties with acute COVID-19. This chain's CDR3 is CASSDSGSGAHGELFF. The CDR3 DNA sequence: TGTGCCAGCAGTGACTCGGGTAGCGGGGCTCACGGGGAGCTGTTTTTT.